This T cell receptor (beta chain) originates from a study of blood T cell repertoires in COVID-19. Study information: Italy, Spain and the United States were the sources of the convalescent and acute COVID-19 samples. The analysed material was cDNA or gDNA that came from T cells, B-cell-depleted T cells, or PBMCs.

Source study methods: Estimation of nucleated cell counts relied on the amplification of reference gene primers. Sequencing used immunoSEQ multiplex PCR; TCRdb keeps in-frame clones, though not all of them. V and J calls and clone size come straight from that table; D and trimming were deduced from the DNA. The top ten hold under 2.5% of the sample, which has about 36,000 clones, 70% to 90% seen once. The V end was cut by 3 bases, the J end by 2 bases, with 11 bases between. Looked up from germline, CDR1 is SGHAT and CDR2 is FQNNGV. CDR3 length: 14 amino acids. The clonotype originates from a human donor in a cohort sampled during active COVID-19. Specimen: peripheral blood. This chain joins TRBV11-2 and TRBJ2-7, with D possibly being TRBD1 (6 bases). CDR3 sequence: CASSLRTEPYEQYF. As DNA, the CDR3 is TGTGCCAGCAGCTTGAGGACAGAACCCTACGAGCAGTACTTC.